The clone carrying this T cell receptor beta chain came up once. The target antigen is unknown. This sample was taken from a study of cytotoxic CD8 clonotypes in ibrutinib-treated CLL. The assay was immunoSEQ multiplex PCR, and TCRdb's table has in-frame clones only and misses some. The sample holds 160,000 or so clones, about four fifths seen once. Germline V CDR1 and CDR2: MDHEN, SYDVKM. The CDR3 runs 19 residues. Unmatched junction bases numbered 15, after V lost 6 bases and J lost 4 bases. Findings and limits, study-wide: Elevated clonality accompanied ibrutinib response, with a return toward baseline values at progression. Sampling times, which were not matched between the groups, differed between sustained-remission patients and progressing patients.

This sequence originates from a human donor with chronic lymphocytic leukemia. The starting material was PBMCs, obtained after 12 months of ibrutinib treatment. This rearrangement joins TRBV28 to TRBJ2-3; 14 nucleotides line up with TRBD2. The CDR3 here is CASSLDEGLAGVFADTQYF. In nucleotides, the CDR3 is TGTGCCAGCAGCCTTGACGAGGGACTAGCGGGAGTTTTTGCAGATACGCAGTATTTT.